The entry below gives a single T cell receptor beta chain sequence along with its context. The sample belongs to a study of blood T cell repertoires in COVID-19. Across the study: Researchers got acute and convalescent COVID-19 samples from the United States, Italy and Spain. T cells, B-cell-depleted T cells, or PBMCs provided the cDNA or gDNA that served as material.

The CDR3 is 15 amino acids. V lost 5 bases to trimming and J lost 0 bases; unmatched junction nucleotides: 9. Germline CDR1 GTSNPN, CDR2 SVGIG (reference sequence). Authors' data handling: Amplifying reference gene primers gave estimates of nucleated cell counts. Using immunoSEQ multiplex PCR, the repertoire was profiled, and TCRdb retains in-frame clones only, with some absent. The V and J calls and clone size are taken from that table; D and trimming were inferred from the DNA. The table has roughly 92,000 clones, less than 95% seen once. The clonotype was recovered from a man aged 45-60 years with acute or convalescent COVID-19. The sequencing sample was made of peripheral blood. The chain couples TRBV30 to TRBJ1-1, with 7 nucleotides matching TRBD1. The CDR3 reads CAWWWPGQMNTEAFF. The CDR3 DNA is TGTGCCTGGTGGTGGCCGGGACAGATGAACACTGAAGCTTTCTTT.